Listed below are T cell receptor beta chains from one sample, sequenced in a study of blood T cells in healthy people across ages. TCRdb redid the calling of the 5' RACE reads with MiXCR, one entry per CDR3 protein. The sample yields around 1,500,000 distinct CDR3 sequences, about 40% seen once. Sequencing was done on a sample of blood. These receptors all come from a woman between 18 and 30 years old in good health. Each CDR3 is given with its conserved first and last residue. A D gene is named only where the DNA matches it firmly. Rows give clone size only sometimes, using once, few, many, or a class for an expanded clone.

v_gene	d_gene	j_gene	abundance	CDR3nt	CDR3aa
TRBV29-1	TRBD1	TRBJ1-4	-	TGCAGCGTTAGAACGACAGGGCGGAGCGAAAAACTGTTTTTT	CSVRTTGRSEKLFF
TRBV7-9	TRBD1	TRBJ2-5	-	TGTGCCAGCAGCACCCGGACAGGGGTAACGTGGACCCAGTACTTC	CASSTRTGVTWTQYF
TRBV6-5	-	TRBJ2-1	once	TGTGCCACCAACCCGGGACTCGCAACCTACAATGAGCAGTTCTTC	CATNPGLATYNEQFF
TRBV27	TRBD2	TRBJ2-2	few	TGTGCCAGCAGTCGACTAGCGGGTACGAACACCGGGGAGCTGTTTTTT	CASSRLAGTNTGELFF
TRBV4-1	-	TRBJ2-3	once	TGCGCCAGCAGCCAAGAGAATCTAGTGGGAAGAGATACGCAGTATTTT	CASSQENLVGRDTQYF
TRBV29-1	TRBD2	TRBJ2-1	-	TGCAGCGTTGTCCCTCGGGGCGGGAGGGACTCCTACAATGAGCAGTTCTTC	CSVVPRGGRDSYNEQFF
TRBV6-1	-	TRBJ2-1	-	TGTGCCAGCAGAGCGATTGAGCAGTTCTTC	CASRAIEQFF
TRBV20-1	-	TRBJ2-7	-	TGCAGTGCTAGAGAGGGGGGGCTGCCATACAATGAGCAGTACTTC	CSAREGGLPYNEQYF
TRBV6-6	TRBD2	TRBJ2-3	-	TGTGCCAGCAGTTTCCTCCTGACTAGCGGGGAAGATACGCAGTATTTT	CASSFLLTSGEDTQYF
TRBV28	TRBD1	TRBJ2-7	-	TGTGCCAGCAGGTACCCGGGACAGGGTACCCACGAGCAGTACTTC	CASRYPGQGTHEQYF
TRBV6-1	TRBD1	TRBJ2-3	few	TGTGCCAGCGGGGGACAGGGGGATAGCACAGATACGCAGTATTTT	CASGGQGDSTDTQYF
TRBV20-1	TRBD2	TRBJ2-7	few	TGCAGTGCGCCGTCCGGAGCGGGGAAATCCTACGAGCAGTACTTC	CSAPSGAGKSYEQYF
TRBV7-6	-	TRBJ1-5	few	TGTGCCAGCAGCTTAGGAGTTGGGGTGGATCAGCCCCAGCATTTT	CASSLGVGVDQPQHF
TRBV6-7	-	TRBJ2-7	-	TGTGCCAGCAGTTCCTCGACAGACCCATACAACTACGAGCAGTACTTC	CASSSSTDPYNYEQYF
TRBV12-3/TRBV12-4	TRBD2	TRBJ2-4	-	TGTGCCAGCAGTTATAGCGGGATGGCCAAAAACATTCAGTACTTC	CASSYSGMAKNIQYF
TRBV15	TRBD2	TRBJ2-1	-	TGTGCCACCAGCAGCCGGACTAGCGGGACCTTCCCGTGGGGTGAGCAGTTCTTC	CATSSRTSGTFPWGEQFF
TRBV5-1	TRBD1	TRBJ2-1	few	TGCGCCAGCACCATGTCACAGGGGGCGCCCAGCTCCTACAATGAGCAGTTCTTC	CASTMSQGAPSSYNEQFF